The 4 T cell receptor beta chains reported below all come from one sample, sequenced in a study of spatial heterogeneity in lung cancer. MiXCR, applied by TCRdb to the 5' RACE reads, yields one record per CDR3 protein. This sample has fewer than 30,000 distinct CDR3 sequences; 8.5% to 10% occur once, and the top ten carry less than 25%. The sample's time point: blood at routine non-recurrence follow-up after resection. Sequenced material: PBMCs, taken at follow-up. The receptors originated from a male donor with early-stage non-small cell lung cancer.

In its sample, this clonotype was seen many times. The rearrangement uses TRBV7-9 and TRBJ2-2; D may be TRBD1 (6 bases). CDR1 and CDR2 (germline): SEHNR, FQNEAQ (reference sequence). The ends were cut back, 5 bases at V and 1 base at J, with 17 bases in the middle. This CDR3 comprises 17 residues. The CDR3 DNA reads TGTGCCAGCAGCCCCCAGATACAGGGAATGAACACCGGGGAGCTGTTTTTT. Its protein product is CASSPQIQGMNTGELFF.

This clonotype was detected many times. The DNA for the CDR3 is TGTGCCAGCAGTCCCCTCTGGCGGGGGGGCCCAGATACGCAGTATTTT. The encoded protein is CASSPLWRGGPDTQYF. This rearrangement joins TRBV28 to TRBJ2-3; 9 positions agree with TRBD2. The CDR3 spans 16 residues. Germline CDR1 MDHEN, CDR2 SYDVKM. V shed 5 bases, J shed 4 bases, and the junction held 10 bases outside the gene matches. The whole variable domain, remainder taken from reference TRBV28 and TRBJ2-3, is DVKVTQSSRYLVKRTGEKVFLECVQDMDHENMFWYRQDPGLGLRLIYFSYDVKMKEKGDIPEGYSVSREKKERFSLILESASTNQTSMYLCASSPLWRGGPDTQYFGPGTRLTVL.

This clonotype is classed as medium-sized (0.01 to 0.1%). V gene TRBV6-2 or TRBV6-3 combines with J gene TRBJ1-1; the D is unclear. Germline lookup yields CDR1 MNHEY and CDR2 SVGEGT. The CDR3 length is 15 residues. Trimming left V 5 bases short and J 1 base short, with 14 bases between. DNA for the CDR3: TGTGCCAGCAGTCGGTCGAGGCGCTCGAACACTGAAGCTTTCTTT. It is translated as CASSRSRRSNTEAFF.

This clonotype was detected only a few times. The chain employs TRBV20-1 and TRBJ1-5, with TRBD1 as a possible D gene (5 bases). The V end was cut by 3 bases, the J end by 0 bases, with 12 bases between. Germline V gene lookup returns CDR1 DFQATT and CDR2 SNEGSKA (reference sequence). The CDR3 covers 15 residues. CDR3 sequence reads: CSASWQGYSNQPQHF. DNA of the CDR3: TGCAGTGCTAGTTGGCAGGGCTATAGCAATCAGCCCCAGCATTTT.